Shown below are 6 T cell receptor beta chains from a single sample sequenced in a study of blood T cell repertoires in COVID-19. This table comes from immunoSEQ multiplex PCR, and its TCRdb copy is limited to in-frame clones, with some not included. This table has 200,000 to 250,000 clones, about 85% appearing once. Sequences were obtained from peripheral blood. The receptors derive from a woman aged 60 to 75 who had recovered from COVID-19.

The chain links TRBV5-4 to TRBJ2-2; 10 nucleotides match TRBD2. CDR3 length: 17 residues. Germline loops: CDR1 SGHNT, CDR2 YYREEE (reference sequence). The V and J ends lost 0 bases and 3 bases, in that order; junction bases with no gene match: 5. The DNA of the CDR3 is TGTGCCAGCAGCTTGGACTCGCTAGCGGGGGACACCGGGGAGCTGTTTTTT. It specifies CASSLDSLAGDTGELFF.

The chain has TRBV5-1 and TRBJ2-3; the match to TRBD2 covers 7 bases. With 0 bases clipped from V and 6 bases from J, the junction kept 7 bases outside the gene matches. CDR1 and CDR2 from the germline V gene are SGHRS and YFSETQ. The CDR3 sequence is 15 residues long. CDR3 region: CASSLGRAGRDTQYF. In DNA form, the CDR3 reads TGCGCCAGCAGCTTGGGCCGAGCGGGGCGGGATACGCAGTATTTT.

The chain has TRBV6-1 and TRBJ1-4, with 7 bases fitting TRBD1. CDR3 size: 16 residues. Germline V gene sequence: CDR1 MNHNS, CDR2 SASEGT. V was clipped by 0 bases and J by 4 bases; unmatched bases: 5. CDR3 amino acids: CASSEAGTAFNEKLFF. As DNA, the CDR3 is TGTGCCAGCAGTGAAGCGGGGACAGCCTTTAATGAAAAACTGTTTTTT.

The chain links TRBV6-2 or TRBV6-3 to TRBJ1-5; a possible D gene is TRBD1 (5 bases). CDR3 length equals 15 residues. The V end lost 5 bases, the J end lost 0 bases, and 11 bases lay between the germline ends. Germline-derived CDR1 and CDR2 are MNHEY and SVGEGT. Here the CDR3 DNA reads TGTGCCAGCAGTCCAGGGTACGGTAGCAATCAGCCCCAGCATTTT. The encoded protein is CASSPGYGSNQPQHF.

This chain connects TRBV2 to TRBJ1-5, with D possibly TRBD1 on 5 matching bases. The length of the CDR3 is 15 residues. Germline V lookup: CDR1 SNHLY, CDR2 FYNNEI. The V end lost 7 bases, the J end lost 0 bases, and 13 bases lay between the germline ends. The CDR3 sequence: CASKGGAGSNQPQHF. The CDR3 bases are TGTGCCAGCAAGGGAGGGGCGGGTAGCAATCAGCCCCAGCATTTT.

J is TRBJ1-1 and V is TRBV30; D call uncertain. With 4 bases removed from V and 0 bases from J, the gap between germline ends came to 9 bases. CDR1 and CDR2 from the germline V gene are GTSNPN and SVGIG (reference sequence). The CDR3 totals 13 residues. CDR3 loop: CAWTTGLNTEAFF. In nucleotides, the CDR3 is TGTGCCTGGACGACGGGGTTGAACACTGAAGCTTTCTTT.